The sequence of this TCR beta chain was determined in a study of CD4 T cells in relation to SARS-CoV-2 and coronaviruses. The CDR3 consists of 12 residues. Germline V CDR1 and CDR2: LNHDA, SQIVND (reference sequence). Trimming cost V 6 bases and J 4 bases; bases outside gene matches: 2. For this clone: Its target is unknown.

TCRdb keeps only in-frame clones here, not all; method: immunoSEQ multiplex PCR. There are under 25,000 clones in the sample; around 80% occur only once, and 15% to 20% lies in the top ten. Before the COVID-19 pandemic, during about 2011-2019, CD4+ T cells were taken from unexposed donors. After about 11 days of culture, CD4+ T cells were isolated. The source is a human donor in good health. Source material: CD4+ T cells from PBMCs, cultured in vitro. The gene calls are TRBV19 and TRBJ2-7; 8 bases are a match to TRBD1. The chain's CDR3 is CASSDRGYEQYF. In nucleotides, the CDR3 is TGTGCCAGTAGCGACAGGGGATACGAGCAGTACTTC.